This T cell receptor (beta chain) was captured in a study of T cell changes during pregnancy in multiple sclerosis. The CDR3 totals 14 residues. CDR1 and CDR2 (germline): SEHNR, FQNEAQ (reference sequence). The V end lost 4 bases, the J end lost 10 bases, and 14 bases lay between the germline ends. The assay was immunoSEQ multiplex PCR, and TCRdb's table has in-frame clones only and misses some. The sample lists about 67,000 clones, roughly 90% occurring once. The chain employs TRBV7-9 and TRBJ1-6; maybe TRBD1 (5 bases). The origin of this receptor is a female donor with multiple sclerosis, enrolled in a pregnancy study. Sequencing was performed on peripheral blood, taken in the second trimester of pregnancy. CDR3 in amino acids: CASSSWDQGSPLHF. The CDR3, as DNA: TGTGCCAGCAGCTCCTGGGATCAGGGCTCACCCCTCCACTTT.